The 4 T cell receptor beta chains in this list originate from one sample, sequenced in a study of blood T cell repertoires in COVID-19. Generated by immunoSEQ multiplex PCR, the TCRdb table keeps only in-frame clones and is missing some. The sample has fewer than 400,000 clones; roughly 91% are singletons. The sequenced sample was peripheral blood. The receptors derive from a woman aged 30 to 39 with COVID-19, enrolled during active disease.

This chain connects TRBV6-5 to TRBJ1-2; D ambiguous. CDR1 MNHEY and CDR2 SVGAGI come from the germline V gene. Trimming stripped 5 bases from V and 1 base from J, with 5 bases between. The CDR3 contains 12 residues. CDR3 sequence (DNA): TGTGCCAGCAGTCCTGTTAACTATGGCTACACCTTC. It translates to CASSPVNYGYTF.

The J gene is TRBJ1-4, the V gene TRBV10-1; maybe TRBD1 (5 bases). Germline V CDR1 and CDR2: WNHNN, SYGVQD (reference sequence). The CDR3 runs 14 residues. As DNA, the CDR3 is TGCGGACAGCGGGGGGTCTCAACTAATGAAAAACTGTTTTTT. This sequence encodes CGQRGVSTNEKLFF.

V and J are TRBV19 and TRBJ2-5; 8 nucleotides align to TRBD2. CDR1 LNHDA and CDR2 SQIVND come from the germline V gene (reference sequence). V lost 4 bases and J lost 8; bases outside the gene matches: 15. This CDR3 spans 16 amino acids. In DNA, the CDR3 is TGTGCCAGTAGTAACCTCTACGGGGGGGCCGGAAATACCCAGTACTTC. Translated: CASSNLYGGAGNTQYF. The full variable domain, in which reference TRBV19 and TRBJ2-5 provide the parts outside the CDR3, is DGGITQSPKYLFRKEGQNVTLSCEQNLNHDAMYWYRQDPGQGLRLIYYSQIVNDFQKGDIAEGYSVSREKKESFPLTVTSAQKNPTAFYLCASSNLYGGAGNTQYFGPGTRLLVL.

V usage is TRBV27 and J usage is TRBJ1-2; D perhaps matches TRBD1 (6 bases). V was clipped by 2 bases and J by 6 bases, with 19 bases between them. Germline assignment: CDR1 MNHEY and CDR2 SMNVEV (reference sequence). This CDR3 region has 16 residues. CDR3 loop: CASSLGKTGGTHGYTF. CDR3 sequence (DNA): TGTGCCAGCAGTTTAGGAAAGACAGGAGGCACACATGGCTACACCTTC.